This TCR beta chain was identified in a study of identical twins. About this clonotype: Its antigen is unidentified.

From the 5' RACE reads, TCRdb called clonotypes with MiXCR, one entry per CDR3 protein. The sample holds 1.5 million to 2 million distinct CDR3 sequences, 32% seen once. The CDR3 is made up of 14 amino acids. Germline assignment: CDR1 MDHEN and CDR2 SYDVKM. Trimming stripped 5 bases from V and 7 bases from J, with 12 bases between. Findings and caveats of the study: Sequences that were out-of-frame, alpha and twin-shared displayed an excess of low generation probability. Beta clonotypes that were abundant in cord blood contained fewer insertions, a pattern absent from memory repertoires. Conclusions relied on cross-sectional statistical analysis, not following the same donors.

Source material: cord blood. The receptor was derived from a newborn girl in good health. J is TRBJ1-6 and V is TRBV28; D may be TRBD1 (5 bases). The CDR3 spells CASSPGTNNSPLHF. CDR3 in DNA: TGTGCCAGCAGTCCCGGGACCAACAATTCACCCCTCCACTTT.